This T cell receptor (beta chain) was identified during a study of neurological immune-mediated disorders (dated by TCRdb to the late 2010s). Looking at the study overall: Among the approximately 34 multiple sclerosis patients, relapsing-remitting MS accounted for around 30 and secondary progressive MS accounted for 3. The cohort comprised about 68 subjects: around 15 HAM/TSP patients, around 35 multiple sclerosis patients and about 20 healthy controls. Peripheral blood TCR-beta repertoires from HTLV-I-associated myelopathy (HAM/TSP) patients, multiple sclerosis patients and healthy controls were compared by UMI-based sequencing. Longitudinal samples, technical triplicates and paired sorted CD4+ and CD8+ T-cell subsets, alongside PBMC samples, were included among the 90 to 130 TCR-beta libraries.

Broader findings and caveats from the paper: Across subjects, expanded clones never shared an identical CDR3 amino acid sequence, which suggests that the TCR-beta repertoires in every group were private. TCR clonal expansion was greatest in HAM/TSP patients and smallest in MS patients, who ranked below even healthy controls. No clinical or MRI features were associated with the MS cluster, and the authors said that larger cohorts are needed. Phylogenetic analysis grouped repertoires from 18 of 34 MS patients into a cluster of related CDR3 sequences, suggesting a possible repertoire-level signature.

This clonotype was observed many times. The target of this receptor is not known. No much larger clone exists at a distance of one base, and base qualities are not known. For unsorted PBMC libraries, 2 million PBMCs were used after storage in RNAlater at -80 degrees C until RNA extraction. Multiple sclerosis patients were enrolled in a US clinical protocol under which disease progression was evaluated by magnetic resonance imaging. PBMCs were separated from peripheral blood using Ficoll-Hypaque density gradient centrifugation and then cryopreserved in liquid nitrogen. The CDR3 runs 15 residues from the cysteine to the phenylalanine. Only CDR3 DNA is held: 45 bases, read in frame from base 1. CDR1 is given as DFQATT and CDR2 as SNEGSKA, both from the germline V gene (reference sequence). V is pruned by 4 bases and J by 0 bases, leaving 6 bases of the junction without a gene match. cDNA was synthesized by template-switch 5'RACE using a primer with a 10-nucleotide random unique molecular identifier that tagged each TCR transcript. Every sequencing run covered 15-18 subjects and yielded more than 160 million TCR-beta sequences. The RNeasy kit was used for extraction of total RNA. The KAPA Real-time Library Amplification kit was used to amplify TCR-beta VDJ regions with primers for the TCR constant region and the 5'RACE anchor. A first PCR added sample indexes and Illumina adaptors, after which a second PCR increased the library yield. After purification with Ampure beads, the TCR product of roughly 650 bp was size-selected on a 2% E-gel SizeSelection system. Library quality was checked on a Bioanalyzer, concentration was measured with Qubit, and libraries were quantified with the Kapa Library Quantification kit before pooling. An Illumina HiSeq 2500 was used to sequence the libraries paired-end at 2 x 150 bp. To increase sequence diversity, about 24-32% phiX was spiked into each library pool. In the authors' own workflow: The quality-filtered reads were processed with the UMI-based MiGEC pipeline, whose error correction step removed more than 80% of the raw TCR sequences. VDJ genes were aligned to IMGT germline references, and clonotypes were defined by unique CDR3 amino acid sequence plus V-J genes. Clonal expansion, Shannon diversity, and CDR3 relatedness (CalcPairwiseDistances, ClusterSamples) were evaluated with VDJtools, and phylogenetic trees were built with CLCbio workbench. Using coefficient-of-variation modelling across technical triplicates, the study counted a clone as expanded if it had at least 8 unique UMIs. TCRdb took the public reads, trimmed them with fastp at Q25, ran MiXCR for clone calling and kept in-frame beta chains. One record per CDR3 amino acid sequence lists the most common genes and DNA. TCRdb, not the original authors, processed these V and J calls. This sample has 54,000 or so distinct CDR3 sequences in its table, and under 4.5% of those were observed once. The ten largest clones add up to 3.1% of the sample.

This clonotype was obtained from a woman in her thirties with multiple sclerosis. The rearranged chain carries TRBV20-1 and TRBJ2-7; 10 of the junction bases match TRBD1. Sequenced sample: PBMCs. In nucleotide form, the sequence is TGCAGTGCTATTCTGGGACAGGGGACCTCCTACGAGCAGTACTTC. It codes for CSAILGQGTSYEQYF.